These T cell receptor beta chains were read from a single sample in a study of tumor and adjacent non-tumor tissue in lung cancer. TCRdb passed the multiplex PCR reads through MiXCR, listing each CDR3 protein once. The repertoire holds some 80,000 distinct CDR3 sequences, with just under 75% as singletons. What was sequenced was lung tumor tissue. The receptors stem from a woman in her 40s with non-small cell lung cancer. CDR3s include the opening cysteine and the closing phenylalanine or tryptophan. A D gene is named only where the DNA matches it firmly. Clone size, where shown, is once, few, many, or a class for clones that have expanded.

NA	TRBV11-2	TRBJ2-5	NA	TGTGCCAGCAGCTTAAGGGCGGACATAGAGACCCAGTACTTC	CASSLRADIETQYF
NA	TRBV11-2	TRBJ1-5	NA	TGTGCCAGCAGCTTATTGTTACTCAAACAACCCCAGCATTTT	CASSLLLLKQPQHF
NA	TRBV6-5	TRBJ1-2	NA	TGTGCCAGCATTTACCAGGGAGCGAACTATGGCTACACCTTC	CASIYQGANYGYTF
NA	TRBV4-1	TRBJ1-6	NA	TGCGCCAGCAGACAAGGGAAGGGAAAGGCGCCCCTCCACTTT	CASRQGKGKAPLHF
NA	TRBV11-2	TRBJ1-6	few	TGTGTCAGTAGCTTAGCCTCGGGGAATAATTCACCCCTCCATTTT	CVSSLASGNNSPLHF
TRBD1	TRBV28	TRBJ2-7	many	TGTGCCAGCAGTTTCAGGACAGGGGGCGCGCAGCAGTACTTC	CASSFRTGGAQQYF
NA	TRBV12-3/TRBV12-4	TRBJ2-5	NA	TGTCACAGCAGTGACCAGACGGACGCTACAGAGACCCAGTACTTC	CHSSDQTDATETQYF
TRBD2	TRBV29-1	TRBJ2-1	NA	TGCAGCGTTAGAGCGGGAGGGTCCCGTTCCTACTATGAGCAATTCTTC	CSVRAGGSRSYYEQFF
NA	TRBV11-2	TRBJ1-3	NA	TGTGCCAGGAACTTAGAGCTGAACACCATATATTTT	CARNLELNTIYF
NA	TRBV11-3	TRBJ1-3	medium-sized	TGTGCCAGCAGCTTAGATCCCAGTGGCACCATATATTTT	CASSLDPSGTIYF
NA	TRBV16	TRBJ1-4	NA	TGTGCCAGCAGCCAAAGCCGGGAGCCCTCAACTAATGAAAAACTGTTTTTT	CASSQSREPSTNEKLFF
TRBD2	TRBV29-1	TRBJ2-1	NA	TGCAGGGTACCGGGAGCGGGAACCTCCTACAATGAGCAGTTTTTC	CRVPGAGTSYNEQFF
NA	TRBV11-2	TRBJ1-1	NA	TGTGCCAGCAACAATTTGGGGTTTGAAACTTTCTTT	CASNNLGFETFF
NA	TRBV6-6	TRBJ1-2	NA	TGTGCCAACAGCCCGACTAGGGAGAGGGGCTACACCTTC	CANSPTRERGYTF
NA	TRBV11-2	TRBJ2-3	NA	TGTGCCAGCAGCCGCACGGACATGTACAGTACGCAGTATTTT	CASSRTDMYSTQYF
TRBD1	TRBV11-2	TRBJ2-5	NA	TGTGCCAACAGCGTGGGACAGGGGAATCAAGAGACCCAGTACTTC	CANSVGQGNQETQYF
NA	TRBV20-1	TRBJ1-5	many	TGCAGTGCTAGAGGCGGACATGCCAATCAGCCCCAGCATTTT	CSARGGHANQPQHF
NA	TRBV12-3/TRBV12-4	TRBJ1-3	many	TGTGTCAGCAGTCCGTCCGGACCCTGGAGAAACACCATATATTTT	CVSSPSGPWRNTIYF
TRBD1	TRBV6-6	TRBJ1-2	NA	TGTGTCAGCGACGGGACAGAGTATGGCTACACCTTC	CVSDGTEYGYTF
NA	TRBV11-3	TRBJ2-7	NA	TGTATCGGCAGCTTAGAAAGGGGCGAGCAGTACTTC	CIGSLERGEQYF
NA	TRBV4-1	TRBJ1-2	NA	TGCACCAGCAGTCCATCGCAGGGGACTTCGGGTAACTATGGCTACACTTTC	CTSSPSQGTSGNYGYTF
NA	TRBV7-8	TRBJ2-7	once	TGTACCAGCAGCTTACAACAGGTAACCTACGAGGAGTACTTC	CTSSLQQVTYEEYF
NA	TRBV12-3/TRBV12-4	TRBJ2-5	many	TGTGCCAGCAGTTTATCTGATTGGAGCGGAGAGACCCAGTACTTC	CASSLSDWSGETQYF
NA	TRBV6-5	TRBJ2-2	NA	TGTGCCAGGAGCCGTGACGGCGCCATCGGGGAGCTGTTCTTT	CARSRDGAIGELFF
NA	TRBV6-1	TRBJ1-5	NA	TGTGTCAGCAGACCACACACGGGTAGCAATCAGTCCCAGCATTTT	CVSRPHTGSNQSQHF
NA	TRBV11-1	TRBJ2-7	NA	TGTGTCAGTAACTTAGCGTTAAGGGAGCAGTACTTC	CVSNLALREQYF
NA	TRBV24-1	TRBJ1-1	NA	TGTGCCACCAGTCGGGCAGCGAACACTGAAACTTTCTTT	CATSRAANTETFF
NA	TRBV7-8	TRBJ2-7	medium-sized	TGTGCCAGCAGCCGATGGGGGAGCGAGCAGTACTTC	CASSRWGSEQYF
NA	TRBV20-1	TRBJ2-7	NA	TGTAATGCTGGTCGGGACGGTGTCTCCTACGAGCGGTACTTC	CNAGRDGVSYERYF
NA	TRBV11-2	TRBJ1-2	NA	TGTGCCAGCAGCTTCGGACAGGGCTACACCTTC	CASSFGQGYTF
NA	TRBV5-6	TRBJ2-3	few	TGTGTCAGCAGCTATTTTAGTGGGAGACGCACAGATACGCAGTATTTT	CVSSYFSGRRTDTQYF
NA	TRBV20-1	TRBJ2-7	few	TGCAGTGCTGGCGACGGACGTGGCTACAAGCAGTACTTC	CSAGDGRGYKQYF
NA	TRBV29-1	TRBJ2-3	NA	TGCAACGCACCTTCTGGAGATACGCAATATTTT	CNAPSGDTQYF
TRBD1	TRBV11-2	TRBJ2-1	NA	TGTGCCAGCAGCCCCCTGACAGGGTACAACGAGCAGTTCTTC	CASSPLTGYNEQFF
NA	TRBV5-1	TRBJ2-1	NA	TGCGCCAACACGCTAGAACAGGCGAATGAGCAATTCTTC	CANTLEQANEQFF
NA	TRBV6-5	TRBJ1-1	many	TGTGCCAGCAGACCCCAGGAATACACTGAAGCTTTCTTT	CASRPQEYTEAFF
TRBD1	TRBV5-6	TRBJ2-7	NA	TGTGCCAGCGCGCTACAGGGGTTCTCCTACGGGCAGTACTTC	CASALQGFSYGQYF
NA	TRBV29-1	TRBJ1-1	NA	TGCAGCGTTGACTGGGACACCGAGGGAGCTTTCTTT	CSVDWDTEGAFF
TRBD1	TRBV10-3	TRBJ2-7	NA	TGTGCCATCAAGGGGGCCCAGGGCTACGAGCAGTACTTC	CAIKGAQGYEQYF
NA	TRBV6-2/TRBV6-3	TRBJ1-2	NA	NA	CASSSSSSRGQGPNYSYTF
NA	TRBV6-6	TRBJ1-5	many	TGTGCCAGCGACGACAGGCCTCAGCCCCAGCATTTT	CASDDRPQPQHF
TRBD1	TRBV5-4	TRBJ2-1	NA	TGTGCCAGCAGCGCCGGGACAGGGACCAATGAGCAGTTCTTC	CASSAGTGTNEQFF
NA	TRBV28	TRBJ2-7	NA	TGTGCCAGTAGTCCAGGACAGCCCTACGAGCGGTACTTC	CASSPGQPYERYF
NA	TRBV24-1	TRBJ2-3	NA	TGTGCCACTAGTGATTCCACGACGGATACGCAGTTTTTT	CATSDSTTDTQFF
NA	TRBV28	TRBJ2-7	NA	TGTGCCAGCAGTTCGGAGGGGCCCTACGACCAGTACTTC	CASSSEGPYDQYF
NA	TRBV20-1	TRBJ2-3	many	TGCAGTGGGGCCCAGCTGAGCACAGATACGCAGTATTTT	CSGAQLSTDTQYF
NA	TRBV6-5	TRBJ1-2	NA	TGTGCCAGCAATCGGACAGCCTCAGCTAACTTTGGCTACACCTTC	CASNRTASANFGYTF
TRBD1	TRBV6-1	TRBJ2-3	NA	TGTGCCAACAGTGAACAGGGGCCTGAGGATAGGCAGTATTTT	CANSEQGPEDRQYF
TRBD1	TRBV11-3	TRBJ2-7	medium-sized	TGTGCCAGCAGCCTAATTCAGACAGGGCCCTACGAGCAGTACTTC	CASSLIQTGPYEQYF
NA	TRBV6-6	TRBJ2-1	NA	TGTGCCAGCAGTACTAGCAGTGGGATGGGTTACAATAAGCAGTTCTTC	CASSTSSGMGYNKQFF
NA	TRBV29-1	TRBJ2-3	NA	TGCAGCGCCAGTATGGACGCAAGTAAAGATACGCAGTATTTT	CSASMDASKDTQYF
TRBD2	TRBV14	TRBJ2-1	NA	TGTGCCAGCACCCAAGGCCCCTGCCCGGGACTATCGAAAAACTCCTACAATGAGCAGTTCTTC	CASTQGPCPGLSKNSYNEQFF
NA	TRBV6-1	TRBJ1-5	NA	TGTGCCAGCAGTGATGGGTTAGGGAATCAGTCCCAGCATTTT	CASSDGLGNQSQHF
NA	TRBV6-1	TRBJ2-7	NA	TGTGACAGCACGTCCGCTTACGAGCAGTACTTC	CDSTSAYEQYF
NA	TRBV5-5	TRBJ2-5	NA	TGTGCCAGCAGCCTGGGCGATAGGGGGGATAATACGGAGACCCAGTACTTC	CASSLGDRGDNTETQYF
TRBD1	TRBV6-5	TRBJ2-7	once	TGTGCCATCAGTTCCCCCACAGGGGACTACGAGCAGTACTTC	CAISSPTGDYEQYF
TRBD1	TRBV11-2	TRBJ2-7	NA	TGTGCCAGCAGCTTACAGGGGGTAGATGAGGAGCTGTACTTC	CASSLQGVDEELYF
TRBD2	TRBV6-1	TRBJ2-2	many	TGTGCCAGCAGTGAACAGATGTCCAGGACTAGTTTCACCGGGGAGCTGTTTTTT	CASSEQMSRTSFTGELFF
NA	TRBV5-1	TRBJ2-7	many	TGCGCCAGCAGCTTGGGCCTAGCTCCTTACGAGCAGTACTTC	CASSLGLAPYEQYF